The T cell receptor beta chain described here comes from a study of blood T cell repertoires in COVID-19. Study-level background: COVID-19 samples from acute and convalescent phases originated in the United States, Italy and Spain. T cells, B-cell-depleted T cells, or PBMCs supplied cDNA or gDNA.

V was shortened by 3 bases and J by 4 bases, with 13 bases between the two germline ends. CDR3 size: 14 residues. Germline CDR1 and CDR2: MDHEN and SYDVKM. In the authors' workflow: Quantification of nucleated cells was approximated via reference gene primer amplification. Assay used: immunoSEQ multiplex PCR; TCRdb lists only in-frame clones, some missing. V, J and clone size derive from that table, while D and trimming were established from the DNA sequence. The sample consists of 70,000 to 95,000 clones, approximately 88% of them appearing once. The sequenced sample was peripheral blood. J is TRBJ2-7 and V is TRBV28; D gene unclear. This TCR was recovered from a man in his 70s with acute or convalescent COVID-19. CDR3 amino acids: CASSLVWASYEQYF. The CDR3 bases are TGTGCCAGCAGTTTGGTTTGGGCTTCTTACGAGCAGTACTTC.